Following are 27 T cell receptor beta chains from one sample sequenced in a study of early T cells in non-severe SARS-CoV-2 infection. TCRdb used MiXCR to reprocess the 5' RACE reads, holding one entry per CDR3 protein. The sample shows about 81,000 distinct CDR3 sequences, around 6% of them seen only once. What was sequenced was whole blood. Every receptor here comes from an adult who was a healthcare worker with PCR-confirmed SARS-CoV-2 infection or an uninfected control (not recorded which).

The sample holds many counts of this clonotype. V and J are TRBV18 and TRBJ2-7; 12 bases are a match to TRBD2. This CDR3 is built from 15 residues. J lost 4 bases, V lost 2 bases, and 3 bases had no gene match. Per germline, CDR1 KGHSH and CDR2 LQKENI. The CDR3 protein is CASSPGLAGGYEQYF. The CDR3 DNA follows: TGTGCCAGCTCACCAGGGCTAGCGGGAGGGTACGAGCAGTACTTC.

The V call is TRBV10-2, the J call TRBJ1-1; no clear D. V shed 4 bases and J shed 6 bases, with 9 bases lying between them. This CDR3 has 12 residues. In germline, CDR1 is WSHSY, CDR2 SAAADI. CDR3 protein: CASSVKGSEAFF. The CDR3 bases are TGCGCCAGCAGTGTTAAAGGGTCTGAAGCTTTCTTT.

This clonotype appeared many times. The chain has TRBV29-1 and TRBJ2-7; D is uncertain. V lost 1 base and J lost 2, with 15 bases in between. The germline V gene has CDR1 SQVTM and CDR2 ANQGSEA. This CDR3 spans 15 amino acids. The CDR3: CSVEGQRNRPYEQYF. For the CDR3, the DNA is TGCAGCGTTGAAGGCCAGCGAAACCGACCCTACGAGCAGTACTTC.

The rearrangement links TRBV10-3 to TRBJ2-7, with D perhaps matching TRBD1 (6 bases). The CDR3 length is 12 residues. Germline values: CDR1 ENHRY, CDR2 SYGVKD. Trimming pared 5 bases from V and 3 bases from J, leaving 8 bases between. The CDR3 DNA reads as TGTGCCATCAGTCTCAGGGGCTACGAGCAGTACTTC. It codes for CAISLRGYEQYF.

This clonotype showed up many times. CDR3 DNA: TGTGCCAGCAGCTTAGTGGGCATTTGTCAAACCCCGGGGCAGCCCCAGCATTTT. Translated, it gives CASSLVGICQTPGQPQHF. The chain is built from TRBV7-9 and TRBJ1-5; D not certain. The V gene's germline CDR1 is SEHNR and CDR2 FQNEAQ (reference sequence). This CDR3 has 18 amino acids. Trimming pared 1 base from V and 7 bases from J, leaving 23 bases between.

The V gene is TRBV20-1, the J gene TRBJ2-7; tentatively, D is TRBD2 (5 bases). V was shortened by 1 base and J by 5 bases, with 12 bases between the two germline ends. The CDR3 is 13 residues long. CDR1 and CDR2 from the germline V gene are DFQATT and SNEGSKA (reference sequence). CDR3 DNA sequence: TGCAGTGCTAGAGTCTCTAGCAACCACGAGCAGTACTTC. Residues: CSARVSSNHEQYF.

The rearrangement uses TRBV20-1 and TRBJ1-6; 7 bases align to TRBD1. Germline lookup yields CDR1 DFQATT and CDR2 SNEGSKA (reference sequence). The CDR3 runs 15 residues. With 3 bases clipped from V and 7 bases from J, the junction kept 9 bases outside the gene matches. The CDR3 sequence: CSASLGQDRNSPLHF. Written as DNA, the CDR3 is TGCAGTGCTAGTCTAGGACAGGACCGAAATTCACCCCTCCACTTT.

This clonotype was detected ten times or more. The chain couples TRBV9 to TRBJ2-5, with TRBD2 matching over 10 bases. This CDR3 is built from 14 residues. The germline gives CDR1 SGDLS, CDR2 YYNGEE. Trimming removed 5 bases from V and 5 bases from J; junction bases left unmatched: 6. The CDR3 bases are TGTGCCAGCAGTTTTACTAGCGGGGAGGAGACCCAGTACTTC. Its protein product is CASSFTSGEETQYF.

The table lists this clonotype with a few counts. The V and J genes are TRBV3-1 and TRBJ1-5, with 9 bases aligning to TRBD1. This CDR3 region has 15 residues. Trimming took 1 base from V and 5 from J; bases not matched to a gene: 3. Germline values: CDR1 LGHDT, CDR2 YNNKEL (reference sequence). CDR3 region: CASSQGTGVDQPQHF. In DNA form, the CDR3 reads TGTGCCAGCAGCCAAGGGACAGGGGTCGATCAGCCCCAGCATTTT.

This clonotype was detected ten times or more. The V and J genes are TRBV20-1 and TRBJ2-2; tentative D call: TRBD1 (6 bases). The V gene's germline CDR1 is DFQATT and CDR2 SNEGSKA (reference sequence). The V end was cut by 3 bases, the J end by 7 bases, with 12 bases between. This CDR3 spans 13 amino acids. The CDR3 protein is CSASIEGDGELFF. The CDR3 nucleotides are TGCAGTGCTAGTATCGAGGGGGACGGGGAGCTGTTTTTT.

This clonotype has a count of ten or more. V gene TRBV19 combines with J gene TRBJ2-7; no definite D call. The CDR3 contains 15 residues. Trimming took 5 bases from V and 7 from J, leaving 21 bases between them. The germline gives CDR1 LNHDA, CDR2 SQIVND (reference sequence). The CDR3, as DNA: TGTGCCAGTAGTCCCTCTTCCGGGCCACCGCAGGAGCAGTACTTC. Amino acid sequence: CASSPSSGPPQEQYF.

This clonotype was counted a few times. The chain is built from TRBV28 and TRBJ1-1; tentative D call: TRBD1 (5 bases). Germline CDR1 MDHEN, CDR2 SYDVKM. CDR3 length: 12 amino acids. Trimming shortened V by 3 bases and J by 9 bases, and 11 bases separated the two germline ends. The CDR3 sequence: CASSFLDSKAFF. The CDR3 DNA follows: TGTGCCAGCAGTTTCCTTGACAGTAAAGCTTTCTTT.

This clonotype was recorded many times. The CDR3 loop reads CASSLFGLRVNTEAFF. The DNA of the CDR3 is TGTGCCAGCAGCTTATTCGGGTTAAGGGTGAACACTGAAGCTTTCTTT. The J gene is TRBJ1-1, the V gene TRBV5-6; D call uncertain. Germline V CDR1 and CDR2: SGHDT, YYEEEE. V lost 2 bases, J lost 0 bases, and 14 bases lay in between. The length of the CDR3 is 16 residues.

The rearrangement joins TRBV11-2 to TRBJ2-3, with no clear D. The V gene lost 3 bases and the J gene lost 0 bases, with 13 bases spanning the gap. The germline V gene has CDR1 SGHAT and CDR2 FQNNGV. The CDR3 totals 16 residues. CDR3 coding DNA: TGTGCCAGCAGCTTCAGTATTAGCACTAGCACAGATACGCAGTATTTT. Encoded protein: CASSFSISTSTDTQYF.

The chain carries TRBV27 and TRBJ2-7, with D unresolved. The CDR3 spans 12 residues. Germline V CDR1 and CDR2: MNHEY, SMNVEV (reference sequence). V was clipped by 2 bases and J by 4 bases, with 6 bases between them. The CDR3 here is CASSLNGYEQYF. CDR3 sequence (DNA): TGTGCCAGCAGTTTAAACGGATACGAGCAGTACTTC.

This clonotype was seen a few times. The V gene is TRBV6-2 or TRBV6-3, the J gene TRBJ2-7; TRBD2 agrees at 11 bases. Germline CDR1 and CDR2: MNHEY and SVGEGT. CDR3 size: 15 residues. V shed 6 bases and J 2 bases; nucleotides not matched to a gene: 6. In nucleotides, the CDR3 is TGTGCCAGCAGCTGGGGACTAGCGGCCACCTACGAGCAGTACTTC. Protein product: CASSWGLAATYEQYF.

V usage is TRBV11-3 and J usage is TRBJ1-1; the D gene is possibly TRBD1 (6 bases). The CDR3 is 13 amino acids. CDR1 and CDR2 (germline): SGHNT, YENEEA. Trimming pared 5 bases from V and 8 bases from J, leaving 15 bases between. The chain's CDR3 is CASSPDSGTEAFF. CDR3 nucleotides: TGTGCCAGCAGCCCGGATTCCGGGACAGAAGCTTTCTTT.

The rearrangement joins TRBV20-1 to TRBJ2-6; 11 bases line up with TRBD1. Per germline, CDR1 DFQATT and CDR2 SNEGSKA (reference sequence). V gave up 4 bases and J gave up 1 base; unmatched junction bases: 6. This CDR3 contains 17 residues. This chain's CDR3 is CSATTGQGASGANVLTF. The CDR3 coding sequence is TGCAGTGCTACTACAGGACAGGGGGCTTCTGGGGCCAACGTCCTGACTTTC.

This clonotype was detected only a few times. The gene calls are TRBV4-2 and TRBJ2-7; D is perhaps TRBD2 (6 bases). The germline V gene has CDR1 LGHNA and CDR2 YNFKEQ. V was trimmed by 0 bases and J by 4 bases, leaving 13 bases between them. CDR3 size: 15 residues. The CDR3 DNA is TGTGCCAGCAGCCAAGATTGGAGGGCAGGGTACGAGCAGTACTTC. Translated: CASSQDWRAGYEQYF.

V and J are TRBV19 and TRBJ2-7, with 8 bases matching TRBD2. Germline CDR1 reads LNHDA; CDR2 reads SQIVND (reference sequence). With V trimmed by 4 bases and J by 6 bases, 11 bases remained unmatched. This CDR3 has 15 amino acids. The CDR3 DNA is TGTGCCAGTAGTAACAGCGGGAGAGACTCCGGCGAGCAGTACTTC. This translates into CASSNSGRDSGEQYF.

This clonotype was seen many times. V gene TRBV29-1 combines with J gene TRBJ2-1; 10 positions match TRBD1. Germline values: CDR1 SQVTM, CDR2 ANQGSEA. The CDR3 loop spans 15 amino acids. The V segment lost 4 bases and the J segment 9 bases; nucleotides outside the gene matches: 12. This chain's CDR3 is CSVGDRGRRSGEQFF. The DNA for the CDR3 is TGCAGCGTTGGCGACAGGGGGCGTCGCTCCGGTGAGCAGTTCTTC.

This clonotype was seen ten or more times. The CDR3 DNA reads as TGTGCCAGCAGCTTAAAAGGGGAGACCCAGTACTTC. The encoded protein is CASSLKGETQYF. J is TRBJ2-5 and V is TRBV7-8; D ambiguous. Germline V gene lookup returns CDR1 SGHVS and CDR2 FQNEAQ. V was trimmed by 2 bases and J by 5 bases, leaving 6 bases between them. This CDR3 contains 12 residues.

This clonotype was observed many times. J is TRBJ2-3 and V is TRBV28; 10 positions match TRBD2. Losses at the gene ends were 8 bases for V and 8 bases for J; bases not matched to a gene: 19. The germline V gene encodes CDR1 MDHEN and CDR2 SYDVKM. CDR3 length: 17 residues. The CDR3, as DNA: TGTGCCAGCTGTACTACCGGGACTAGCGCTAATCAGGGTACGCAGTATTTT. As protein: CASCTTGTSANQGTQYF.

This clonotype has a count of ten or more. J is TRBJ2-3 and V is TRBV7-6; D ambiguous. Trimming took 7 bases from V and 2 from J, leaving 13 bases between them. This CDR3 contains 14 residues. Germline lookup yields CDR1 SGHVS and CDR2 FNYEAQ. This chain's CDR3 is CASTLEVTTDTQYF. The CDR3 nucleotides are TGTGCCAGCACCCTAGAGGTCACCACAGATACGCAGTATTTT.

This chain uses TRBV2 with TRBJ1-1, with D unclear. Germline-derived CDR1 and CDR2 are SNHLY and FYNNEI. Trimming left V 8 bases short and J 2 bases short, with 9 bases between. The CDR3 contains 12 residues. The CDR3 nucleotides are TGTGCCAGCGCGAAGACAAACACTGAAGCTTTCTTT. Its protein product is CASAKTNTEAFF.

This clonotype occurred many times. The V gene is TRBV20-1, the J gene TRBJ2-7; 9 positions match TRBD2. In germline, CDR1 is DFQATT, CDR2 SNEGSKA (reference sequence). V trimming: 5 bases; J trimming: 3 bases; junction bases outside the gene matches: 8. This CDR3 is 14 amino acids long. The CDR3 is CSAGPRGGNYEQYF. In nucleotides, the CDR3 is TGCAGTGCTGGTCCGCGGGGGGGCAACTACGAGCAGTACTTC.

The genes are TRBV3-1 and TRBJ2-4; no reliable D call. The length of the CDR3 is 15 residues. Germline CDR1 is LGHDT and CDR2 is YNNKEL (reference sequence). V was trimmed by 0 bases and J by 8 bases, leaving 14 bases between them. The CDR3 DNA reads TGTGCCAGCAGCCAAGACGCAGGTTATTTGGACATTCAGTACTTC. Translated: CASSQDAGYLDIQYF.